In this sample, the clone carrying this T cell receptor (beta chain) turned up a few times. Antigen specificity is unknown. This sample was taken from a study of PD-1 blockade in classical Hodgkin lymphoma. The study's findings and limits: The study reported lower baseline TCR diversity in newly diagnosed patients than in healthy donors. Complete responders matched newly diagnosed patients in baseline diversity. Some patients started nivolumab under 1 year after ASCT, and they were excluded.

Produced via immunoSEQ multiplex PCR; TCRdb's table is partial and in-frame only. The table shows 75,000 to 95,000 clones, with around 80% occurring only once. There are 13 residues in the CDR3. Per germline, CDR1 SGDLS and CDR2 YYNGEE. Germline trimming cut 1 base from V and 10 bases from J; bases unmatched to any gene: 5. Sample time point: cycle 4 day 1 (C4D1), after less than 7 weeks of nivolumab. Every patient was affected by relapse after autologous stem cell transplantation, while exposure to brentuximab vedotin was not uniform. V and J are TRBV9 and TRBJ2-3; 8 bases are a match to TRBD1. Sequencing was performed on peripheral blood mononuclear cells (PBMCs), taken before the fourth cycle of nivolumab. This sequence was found in a human donor with classical Hodgkin lymphoma. The CDR3 coding sequence is TGTGCCAGCAGCGTATCGGACAGGGTAGCGCAGTATTTT. It encodes CASSVSDRVAQYF. The whole variable domain, remainder taken from reference TRBV9 and TRBJ2-3, is DSGVTQTPKHLITATGQRVTLRCSPRSGDLSVYWYQQSLDQGLQFLIQYYNGEERAKGNILERFSAQQFPDLHSELNLSSLELGDSALYFCASSVSDRVAQYFGPGTRLTVL.